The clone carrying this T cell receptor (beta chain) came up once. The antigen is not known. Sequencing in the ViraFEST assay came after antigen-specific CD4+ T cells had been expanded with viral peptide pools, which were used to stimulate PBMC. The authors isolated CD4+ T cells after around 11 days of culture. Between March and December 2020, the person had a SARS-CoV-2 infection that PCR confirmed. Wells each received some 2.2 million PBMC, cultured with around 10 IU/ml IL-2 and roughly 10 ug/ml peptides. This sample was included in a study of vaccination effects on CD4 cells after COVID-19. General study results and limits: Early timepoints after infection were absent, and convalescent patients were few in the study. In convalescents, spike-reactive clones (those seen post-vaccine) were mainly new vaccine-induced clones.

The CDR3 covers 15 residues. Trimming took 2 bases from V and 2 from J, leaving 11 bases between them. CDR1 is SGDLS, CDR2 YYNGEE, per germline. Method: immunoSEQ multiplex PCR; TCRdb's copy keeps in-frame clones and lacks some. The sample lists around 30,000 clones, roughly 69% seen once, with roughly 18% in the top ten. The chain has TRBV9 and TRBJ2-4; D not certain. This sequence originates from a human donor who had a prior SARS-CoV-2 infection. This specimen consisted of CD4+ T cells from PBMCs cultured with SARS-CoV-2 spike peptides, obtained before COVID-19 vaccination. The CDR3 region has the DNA TGTGCCAGCAGCGTGGCACCAGCGCCCAAAAACATTCAGTACTTC. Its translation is CASSVAPAPKNIQYF. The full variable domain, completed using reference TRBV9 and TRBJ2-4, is DSGVTQTPKHLITATGQRVTLRCSPRSGDLSVYWYQQSLDQGLQFLIQYYNGEERAKGNILERFSAQQFPDLHSELNLSSLELGDSALYFCASSVAPAPKNIQYFGAGTRLSVL.